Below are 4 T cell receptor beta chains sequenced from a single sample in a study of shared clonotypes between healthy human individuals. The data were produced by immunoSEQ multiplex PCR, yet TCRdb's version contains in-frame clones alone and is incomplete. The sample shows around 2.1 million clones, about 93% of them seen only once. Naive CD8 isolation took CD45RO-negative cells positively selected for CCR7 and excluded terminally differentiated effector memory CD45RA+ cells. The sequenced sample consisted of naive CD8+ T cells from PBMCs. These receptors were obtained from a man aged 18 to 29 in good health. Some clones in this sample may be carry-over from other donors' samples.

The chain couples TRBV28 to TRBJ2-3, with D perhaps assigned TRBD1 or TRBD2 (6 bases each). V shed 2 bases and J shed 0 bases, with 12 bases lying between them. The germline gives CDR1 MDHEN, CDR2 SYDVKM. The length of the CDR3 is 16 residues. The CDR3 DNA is TGTGCCAGCAGTTTACTGAGGGGGGCTAGCACAGATACGCAGTATTTT. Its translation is CASSLLRGASTDTQYF. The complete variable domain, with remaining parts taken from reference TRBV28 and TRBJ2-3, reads DVKVTQSSRYLVKRTGEKVFLECVQDMDHENMFWYRQDPGLGLRLIYFSYDVKMKEKGDIPEGYSVSREKKERFSLILESASTNQTSMYLCASSLLRGASTDTQYFGPGTRLTVL.

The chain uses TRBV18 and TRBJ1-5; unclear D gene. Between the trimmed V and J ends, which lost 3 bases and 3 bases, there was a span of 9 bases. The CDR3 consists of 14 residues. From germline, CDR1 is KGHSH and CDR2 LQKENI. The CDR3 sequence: CASSPDGPNQPQHF. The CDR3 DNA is TGTGCCAGCTCACCGGACGGCCCCAATCAGCCCCAGCATTTT.

The CDR3 loop reads CSVEGGEGVAEAFF. CDR3 bases: TGCAGCGTTGAAGGAGGCGAGGGGGTCGCTGAAGCTTTCTTT. The chain recombines TRBV29-1 with TRBJ1-1; TRBD1 is a possible D gene (6 bases). This CDR3 has 14 residues. Germline CDR1 reads SQVTM; CDR2 reads ANQGSEA. V gave up 1 base and J gave up 6 bases, with 15 bases separating them.

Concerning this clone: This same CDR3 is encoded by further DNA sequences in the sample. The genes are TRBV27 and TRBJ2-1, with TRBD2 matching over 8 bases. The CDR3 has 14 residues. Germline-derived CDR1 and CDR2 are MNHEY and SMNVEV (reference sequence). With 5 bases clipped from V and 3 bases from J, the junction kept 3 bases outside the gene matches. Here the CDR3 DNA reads TGTGCCAGCAGTCCCGGGACTAGCTACAATGAGCAGTTCTTC. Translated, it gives CASSPGTSYNEQFF.